The entry that follows covers one T cell receptor (beta chain) sequence. These data come from a study of blood T cell repertoires in COVID-19. Per the authors' pipeline: Amplifying reference gene primers gave estimates of nucleated cell counts. Produced via immunoSEQ multiplex PCR; TCRdb's table is partial and in-frame only. Clone size and the V and J calls come from that table; the DNA yielded D and trimming. The sample lists about 83,000 clones; 65% to 85% were seen once. V lost 11 bases to trimming and J lost 5 bases, with 12 bases between them. Germline CDR1 MNHNS, CDR2 SASEGT. The CDR3 runs to 11 residues.

This TCR was recovered from a woman older than 75 with acute or convalescent COVID-19. This chain connects TRBV6-1 to TRBJ1-2, with D tentatively TRBD1 (6 bases). Sequencing input: peripheral blood. This CDR3 is CAFRTVYGYTF. The CDR3 nucleotides are TGTGCCTTCCGGACAGTTTATGGCTACACCTTC.